A single sample is the source of the 13 T cell receptor beta chains below, sequenced in a study of CD8+ T cells in alopecia areata. Treatment defined: oral pan-JAK inhibitor, 5-10 mg twice daily. Reverse transcribed after extraction, RNA yielded cDNA as the sequencing template. Sequencing was performed with immunoSEQ multiplex PCR; in TCRdb, only in-frame clones are kept and a portion is missing. The sample has around 120,000 clones, around 56% seen once. Here the sequenced sample was CD4+ T cells sorted from blood, taken at week 4, from a patient treated with tofacitinib. These receptor sequences come from a human donor with alopecia areata.

The sample holds a few counts of this clone. This sequence joins TRBV29-1 and TRBJ1-2; TRBD1 aligns across 7 bases. V shed 6 bases, J shed 2 bases, and the junction held 9 bases outside the gene matches. Looked up from germline, CDR1 is SQVTM and CDR2 is ANQGSEA. The CDR3 is made up of 14 amino acids. The CDR3 loop reads CSVGDRVLNYGYTF. The CDR3 nucleotides are TGCAGCGTCGGGGACAGAGTACTCAACTATGGCTACACCTTC. The full variable domain, completed using reference TRBV29-1 and TRBJ1-2, is SAVISQKPSRDICQRGTSLTIQCQVDSQVTMMFWYRQQPGQSLTLIATANQGSEATYESGFVIDKFPISRPNLTFSTLTVSNMSPEDSSIYLCSVGDRVLNYGYTFGSGTRLTVV.

The chain carries TRBV30 and TRBJ2-3; perhaps TRBD2 as D (5 bases). V lost 0 bases and J lost 7, with 17 bases in between. Looked up from germline, CDR1 is GTSNPN and CDR2 is SVGIG (reference sequence). The CDR3 has 15 amino acids. CDR3 residues: CAWSVLYRGKNTQYF. CDR3 nucleotides: TGTGCCTGGAGTGTACTCTACCGGGGTAAAAATACGCAGTATTTT.

The chain carries TRBV29-1 and TRBJ1-5; D is unclear. Germline lookup yields CDR1 SQVTM and CDR2 ANQGSEA. The V and J ends lost 4 bases and 0 bases respectively, with 10 bases between them. The CDR3 contains 14 residues. CDR3: CSVADFYSNQPQHF. Written as DNA, the CDR3 is TGCAGCGTTGCTGACTTCTATAGCAATCAGCCCCAGCATTTT.

The V and J genes are TRBV2 and TRBJ1-2; TRBD1 is a possible D gene (6 bases). This CDR3 spans 18 amino acids. The V gene lost 0 bases and the J gene lost 5 bases, with 22 bases spanning the gap. The germline V gene encodes CDR1 SNHLY and CDR2 FYNNEI. CDR3 sequence reads: CASSEAMGAPEGTYGYTF. As DNA, the CDR3 is TGTGCCAGCAGTGAAGCAATGGGGGCACCTGAGGGGACTTATGGCTACACCTTC.

J is TRBJ1-1 and V is TRBV29-1, with 7 bases that match TRBD1. The V and J ends lost 4 bases and 0 bases, in that order; junction bases with no gene match: 8. Germline V gene sequence: CDR1 SQVTM, CDR2 ANQGSEA. The CDR3 runs 15 residues. This CDR3 is CSVVLGTAMNTEAFF. CDR3 nucleotide sequence: TGCAGCGTTGTCCTCGGGACAGCGATGAACACTGAAGCTTTCTTT. The full variable domain, its missing parts supplied by reference TRBV29-1 and TRBJ1-1, is SAVISQKPSRDICQRGTSLTIQCQVDSQVTMMFWYRQQPGQSLTLIATANQGSEATYESGFVIDKFPISRPNLTFSTLTVSNMSPEDSSIYLCSVVLGTAMNTEAFFGQGTRLTVV.

The gene calls are TRBV7-3 and TRBJ2-7; weak D call: TRBD1 (5 bases). CDR3 length: 15 amino acids. Germline CDR1 reads SGHTA; CDR2 reads FQGTGA. The V end lost 5 bases, the J end lost 7 bases, and 21 bases lay between the germline ends. CDR3 in amino acids: CASSQDSPPRGEQYF. The DNA for the CDR3 is TGTGCCAGCAGCCAAGACAGTCCACCCCGTGGGGAGCAGTACTTC.

The chain couples TRBV27 to TRBJ1-5; 7 nucleotides align to TRBD1. V lost 4 bases and J lost 6; bases outside the gene matches: 6. The germline gives CDR1 MNHEY, CDR2 SMNVEV (reference sequence). The CDR3 length is 14 residues. This chain's CDR3 is CASSSDRAAQPQHF. In DNA form, the CDR3 reads TGTGCCAGCAGTTCTGACAGGGCGGCTCAGCCCCAGCATTTT.

V gene TRBV29-1 combines with J gene TRBJ1-1; 9 bases align to TRBD1. This CDR3 comprises 13 residues. CDR1 is SQVTM, CDR2 ANQGSEA, per germline. After removal of 6 bases from V and 7 bases from J, the junction contained 9 bases not matched to a gene. CDR3 nucleotides: TGCAGCGTCCACGGGACAGGGAGGCTTGAAGCTTTCTTT. Protein product: CSVHGTGRLEAFF. Full variable domain (rest looked up from reference TRBV29-1 and TRBJ1-1): SAVISQKPSRDICQRGTSLTIQCQVDSQVTMMFWYRQQPGQSLTLIATANQGSEATYESGFVIDKFPISRPNLTFSTLTVSNMSPEDSSIYLCSVHGTGRLEAFFGQGTRLTVV.

V is TRBV30 and J is TRBJ2-7; 10 bases line up with TRBD1. Trimming cost V 5 bases and J 7 bases; bases outside gene matches: 11. Germline V CDR1 and CDR2: GTSNPN, SVGIG (reference sequence). The CDR3 consists of 14 residues. CDR3 region: CAWHPGQGTGEQYF. In DNA, the CDR3 is TGTGCCTGGCATCCGGGACAGGGGACGGGAGAGCAGTACTTC.

The chain has TRBV30 and TRBJ2-4, with a tentative D call TRBD1 (5 bases). The CDR3 is 16 amino acids. Germline V gives CDR1 GTSNPN, CDR2 SVGIG (reference sequence). Between the trimmed V and J ends, which lost 0 bases and 0 bases, there was a span of 12 bases. CDR3 amino acids: CAWSVPGILAKNIQYF. The CDR3 bases are TGTGCCTGGAGTGTACCAGGGATCCTAGCCAAAAACATTCAGTACTTC.

The V and J genes are TRBV7-2 and TRBJ2-1; D is unclear. The CDR3 contains 15 residues. V lost 1 base and J 6 bases, leaving 13 bases between the germline ends. Germline assignment: CDR1 SGHTA and CDR2 FQGNSA. DNA for the CDR3: TGTGCCAGCAGCTTAGAGTCGGAGTTCGGCAATGAGCAGTTCTTC. Translated: CASSLESEFGNEQFF. Combining the CDR3 with reference TRBV7-2 and TRBJ2-1 gives the whole variable domain GAGVSQSPSNKVTEKGKDVELRCDPISGHTALYWYRQSLGQGLEFLIYFQGNSAPDKSGLPSDRFSAERTGGSVSTLTIQRTQQEDSAVYLCASSLESEFGNEQFFGPGTRLTVL.

The chain has TRBV18 and TRBJ1-1; unclear D gene. The germline V gene encodes CDR1 KGHSH and CDR2 LQKENI. The CDR3 consists of 15 residues. V shed 2 bases and J shed 1 base, with 11 bases lying between them. The CDR3 is CASSPGRIQNTEAFF. CDR3 nucleotides: TGTGCCAGCTCACCAGGAAGGATACAGAACACTGAAGCTTTCTTT.

This chain links TRBV30 with TRBJ2-7; D not resolved. Trimming pared 4 bases from V and 2 bases from J, leaving 6 bases between. Germline V gene data show CDR1 as GTSNPN and CDR2 as SVGIG (reference sequence). This CDR3 is built from 11 residues. CDR3 residues: CAWTGPYEQYF. The CDR3 bases are TGTGCCTGGACAGGACCCTACGAGCAGTACTTC.